A single sample gave rise to the 10 T cell receptor beta chains below, sequenced in a study of CD8 T cells in ankylosing spondylitis. TCRdb analysed the 5' RACE reads with MiXCR anew, one entry per CDR3 protein. This sample carries 130,000 or so distinct CDR3 sequences, roughly 7.3% of them seen once, and the ten largest clones take approximately 12%. Sequenced material: blood, either unsorted or a sorted T cell fraction (not recorded which). Receptors were obtained from a male donor with ankylosing spondylitis or in good health (not recorded which).

This clonotype was found many times. V and J are TRBV20-1 and TRBJ1-3; D is undetermined. From germline, CDR1 is DFQATT and CDR2 SNEGSKA (reference sequence). V lost 3 bases to trimming and J lost 7 bases, with 10 bases between them. The CDR3 extends over 12 amino acids. CDR3 sequence: CSASPTLNTIYF. The CDR3 coding sequence is TGCAGTGCTAGCCCGACCCTTAACACCATATATTTT.

This clonotype showed up many times. The V call is TRBV2, the J call TRBJ2-5; TRBD2 aligns across 10 bases. V lost 6 bases and J lost 3; bases outside the gene matches: 7. Germline V lookup: CDR1 SNHLY, CDR2 FYNNEI. The CDR3 totals 15 residues. CDR3 region: CASSRPLAGEETQYF. The DNA for the CDR3 is TGTGCCAGCAGCCGTCCTCTAGCGGGGGAAGAGACCCAGTACTTC. Combining the CDR3 with reference TRBV2 and TRBJ2-5 gives the whole variable domain EPEVTQTPSHQVTQMGQEVILRCVPISNHLYFYWYRQILGQKVEFLVSFYNNEISEKSEIFDDQFSVERPDGSNFTLKIRSTKLEDSAMYFCASSRPLAGEETQYFGPGTRLLVL.

This clonotype was seen ten or more times. The J gene is TRBJ2-5, the V gene TRBV24-1; no firm D call. Germline CDR1 KGHDR, CDR2 SFDVKD. V was cut by 3 bases and J by 4 bases, with 8 bases left in between. The CDR3 is made up of 13 amino acids. The CDR3 coding sequence is TGTGCCACCAGTGATCCTCCCACAGAGACCCAGTACTTC. Amino acid sequence: CATSDPPTETQYF.

Details on this clonotype: The limits of the CDR3 on the DNA are not certain, so only TCRdb's listed CDR3 is given. V usage is TRBV7-3 and J usage is TRBJ2-1; whether TRBD1, the table's D call, matches the DNA was not checked. The germline V gene encodes CDR1 SGHTA and CDR2 FQGTGA. The CDR3 length is 16 residues, termini included. CDR3 sequence: CASSPFGSDRYNEQFF.

This clonotype was observed at least ten times. This sequence joins TRBV20-1 and TRBJ2-7, with 7 bases fitting TRBD2. This CDR3 spans 13 amino acids. CDR1 and CDR2 from the germline V gene are DFQATT and SNEGSKA (reference sequence). Unmatched junction bases numbered 10, after V lost 5 bases and J lost 6 bases. CDR3 bases: TGCAGTGCTTTAGCGGGTGGGCCTGCCGAGCAGTACTTC. Protein: CSALAGGPAEQYF.

This clonotype was counted at least ten times. The chain couples TRBV7-2 to TRBJ2-7; 8 nucleotides agree with TRBD1. In germline, CDR1 is SGHTA, CDR2 FQGNSA. The CDR3 totals 15 residues. The V and J ends lost 5 bases and 3 bases, in that order; junction bases with no gene match: 9. The CDR3 sequence is CASSPTSGQGYEQYF. The CDR3 DNA sequence: TGTGCCAGCAGCCCGACCAGCGGACAGGGCTACGAGCAGTACTTC.

The table lists this clonotype with many counts. The rearrangement joins TRBV12-3 or TRBV12-4 to TRBJ2-7, with D perhaps TRBD2 (5 bases). V was pared by 5 bases and J by 2 bases, with 10 bases between. CDR3 length: 13 amino acids. The CDR3 nucleotides are TGTGCCAGCAGTAGGACTTCCCCCTACGAGCAGTACTTC. It codes for CASSRTSPYEQYF.

In this sample, this clonotype turned up many times. This chain links TRBV20-1 with TRBJ2-3; 10 bases fit TRBD2. Trimming took 5 bases from V and 3 from J; bases not matched to a gene: 8. The CDR3 sequence is 15 residues long. CDR1 is DFQATT, CDR2 SNEGSKA, per germline (reference sequence). The CDR3, as DNA: TGCAGTGCTGTAGCTAGCGGGGGAGGAACAGATACGCAGTATTTT. Encoded protein: CSAVASGGGTDTQYF.

This clonotype was counted only a few times. This chain joins TRBV5-1 and TRBJ2-7; the D gene could be TRBD1 or TRBD2 (6 bases each). The germline V gene has CDR1 SGHRS and CDR2 YFSETQ. V lost 1 base to trimming and J lost 4 bases, with 18 bases between them. The length of the CDR3 is 16 residues. CDR3 amino acids: CASSLPKGGSLYEQYF. The CDR3 DNA sequence: TGCGCCAGCAGCTTGCCCAAGGGGGGCAGTCTATACGAGCAGTACTTC.

This clonotype was recorded at least ten times. The J gene is TRBJ2-3, the V gene TRBV7-6; 10 bases are a match to TRBD2. Germline assignment: CDR1 SGHVS and CDR2 FNYEAQ. This CDR3 comprises 14 residues. The V gene end was trimmed by 5 bases and the J gene end by 3 bases; junction bases not matched to a gene: 2. The CDR3 reads CASSRGLATDTQYF. In nucleotides, the CDR3 is TGTGCCAGCAGCCGGGGACTAGCGACAGATACGCAGTATTTT.